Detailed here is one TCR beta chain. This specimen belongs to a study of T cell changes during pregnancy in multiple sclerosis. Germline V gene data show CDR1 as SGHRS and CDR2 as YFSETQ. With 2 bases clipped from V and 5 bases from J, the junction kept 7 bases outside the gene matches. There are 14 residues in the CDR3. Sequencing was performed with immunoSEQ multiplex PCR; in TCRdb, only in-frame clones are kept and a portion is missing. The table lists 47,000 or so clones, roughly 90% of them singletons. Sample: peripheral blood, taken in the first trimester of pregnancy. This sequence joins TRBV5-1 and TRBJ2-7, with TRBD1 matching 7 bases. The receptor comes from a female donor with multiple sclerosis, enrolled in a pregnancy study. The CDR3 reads CASSFGQAPDEQYF. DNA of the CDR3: TGCGCCAGCAGCTTCGGACAGGCCCCTGACGAGCAGTACTTC.